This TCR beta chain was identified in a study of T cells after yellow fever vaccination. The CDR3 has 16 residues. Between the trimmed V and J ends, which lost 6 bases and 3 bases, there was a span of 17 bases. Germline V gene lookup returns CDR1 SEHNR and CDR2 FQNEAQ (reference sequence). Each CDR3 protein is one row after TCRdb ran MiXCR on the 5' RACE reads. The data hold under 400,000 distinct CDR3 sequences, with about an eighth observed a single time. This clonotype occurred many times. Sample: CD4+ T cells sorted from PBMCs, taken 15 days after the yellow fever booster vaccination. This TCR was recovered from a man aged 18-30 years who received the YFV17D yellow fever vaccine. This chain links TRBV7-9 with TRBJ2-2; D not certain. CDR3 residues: CASRKNRDGDTGELFF. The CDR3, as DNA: TGTGCCAGCAGGAAAAACCGAGACGGCGACACCGGGGAGCTGTTTTTT.